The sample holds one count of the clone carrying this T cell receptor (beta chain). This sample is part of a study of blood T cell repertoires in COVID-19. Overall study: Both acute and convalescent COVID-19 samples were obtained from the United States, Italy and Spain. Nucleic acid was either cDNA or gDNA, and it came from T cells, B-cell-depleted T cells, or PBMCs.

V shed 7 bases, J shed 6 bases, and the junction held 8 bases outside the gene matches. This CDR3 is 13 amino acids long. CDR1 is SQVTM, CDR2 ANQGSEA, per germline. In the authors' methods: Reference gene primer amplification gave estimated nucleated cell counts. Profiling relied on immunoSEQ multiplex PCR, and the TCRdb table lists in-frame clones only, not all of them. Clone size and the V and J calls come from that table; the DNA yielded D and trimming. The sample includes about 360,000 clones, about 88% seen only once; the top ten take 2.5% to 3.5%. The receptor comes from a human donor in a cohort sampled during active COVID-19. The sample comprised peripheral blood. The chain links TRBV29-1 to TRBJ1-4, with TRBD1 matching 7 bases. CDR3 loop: CSGNRGGDEKLFF. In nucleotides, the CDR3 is TGCAGCGGGAACAGGGGTGGGGATGAAAAACTGTTTTTT.